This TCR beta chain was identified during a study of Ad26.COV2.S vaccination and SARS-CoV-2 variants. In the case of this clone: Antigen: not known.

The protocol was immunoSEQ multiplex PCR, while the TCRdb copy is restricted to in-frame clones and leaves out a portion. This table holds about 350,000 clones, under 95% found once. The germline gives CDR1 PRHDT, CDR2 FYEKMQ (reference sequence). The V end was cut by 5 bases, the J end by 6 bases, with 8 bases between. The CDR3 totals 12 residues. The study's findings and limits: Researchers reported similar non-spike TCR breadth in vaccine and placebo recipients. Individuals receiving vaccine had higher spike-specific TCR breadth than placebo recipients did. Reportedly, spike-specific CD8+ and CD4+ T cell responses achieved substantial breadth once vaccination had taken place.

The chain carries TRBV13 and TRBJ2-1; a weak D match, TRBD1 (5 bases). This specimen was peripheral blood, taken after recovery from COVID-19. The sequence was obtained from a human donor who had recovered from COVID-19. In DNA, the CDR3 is TGTGCCAGCAGCGATGACAGCAATGAGCAGTTCTTC. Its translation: CASSDDSNEQFF.